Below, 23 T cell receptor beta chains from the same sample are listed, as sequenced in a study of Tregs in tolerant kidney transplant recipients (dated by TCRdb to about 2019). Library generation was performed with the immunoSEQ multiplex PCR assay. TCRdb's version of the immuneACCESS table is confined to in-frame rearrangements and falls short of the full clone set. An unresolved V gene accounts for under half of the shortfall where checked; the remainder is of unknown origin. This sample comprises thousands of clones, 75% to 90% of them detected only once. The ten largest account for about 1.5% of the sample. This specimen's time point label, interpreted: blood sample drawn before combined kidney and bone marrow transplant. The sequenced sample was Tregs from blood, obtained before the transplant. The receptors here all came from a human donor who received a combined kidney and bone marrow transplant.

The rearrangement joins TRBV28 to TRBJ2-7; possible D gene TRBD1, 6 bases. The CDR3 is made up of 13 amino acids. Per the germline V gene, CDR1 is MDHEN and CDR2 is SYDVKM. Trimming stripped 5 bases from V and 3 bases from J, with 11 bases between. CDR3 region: CASSPQDSYEQYF. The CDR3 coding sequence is TGTGCCAGCAGTCCTCAGGACAGCTACGAGCAGTACTTC.

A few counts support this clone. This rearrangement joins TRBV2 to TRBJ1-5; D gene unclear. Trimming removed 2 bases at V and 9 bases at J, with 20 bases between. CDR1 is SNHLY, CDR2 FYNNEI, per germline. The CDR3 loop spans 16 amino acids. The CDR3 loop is CASSESSGPLAGPQHF. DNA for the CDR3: TGTGCCAGCAGTGAATCGTCAGGCCCACTGGCAGGGCCCCAGCATTTT.

This CDR3 is CASSQDEGNYEQYF. The CDR3 region has the DNA TGTGCCAGCAGCCAAGATGAGGGAAACTACGAGCAGTACTTC. The V gene is TRBV14, the J gene TRBJ2-7, with a tentative D call TRBD2 (5 bases). CDR1 is SGHDN and CDR2 is FVKESK in the germline V gene. The V end was cut by 0 bases, the J end by 3 bases, with 9 bases between. The CDR3 sequence is 14 residues long. The whole variable domain, remainder taken from reference TRBV14 and TRBJ2-7, is EAGVTQFPSHSVIEKGQTVTLRCDPISGHDNLYWYRRVMGKEIKFLLHFVKESKQDESGMPNNRFLAERTGGTYSTLKVQPAELEDSGVYFCASSQDEGNYEQYFGPGTRLTVT.

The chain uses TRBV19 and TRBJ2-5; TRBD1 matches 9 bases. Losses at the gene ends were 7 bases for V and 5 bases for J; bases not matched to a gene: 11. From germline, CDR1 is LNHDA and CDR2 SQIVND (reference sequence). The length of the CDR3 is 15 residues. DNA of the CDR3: TGTGCCAGTAATAACCCGGGACAGGGCCGGGAGACCCAGTACTTC. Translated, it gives CASNNPGQGRETQYF.

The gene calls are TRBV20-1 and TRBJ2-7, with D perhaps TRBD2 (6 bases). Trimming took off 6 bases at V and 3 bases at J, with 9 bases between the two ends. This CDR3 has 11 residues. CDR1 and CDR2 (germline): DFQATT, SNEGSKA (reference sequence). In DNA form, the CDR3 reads TGCAGTGCCCTGGGGGGCTACGAGCAGTACTTC. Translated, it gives CSALGGYEQYF.

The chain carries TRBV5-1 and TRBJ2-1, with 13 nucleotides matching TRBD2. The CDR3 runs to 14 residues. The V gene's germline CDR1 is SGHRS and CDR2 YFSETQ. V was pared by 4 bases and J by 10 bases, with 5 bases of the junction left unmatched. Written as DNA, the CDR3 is TGCGCCAGCAGCCCGGGACTAGCGGGAAGGGAGCAGTTCTTC. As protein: CASSPGLAGREQFF.

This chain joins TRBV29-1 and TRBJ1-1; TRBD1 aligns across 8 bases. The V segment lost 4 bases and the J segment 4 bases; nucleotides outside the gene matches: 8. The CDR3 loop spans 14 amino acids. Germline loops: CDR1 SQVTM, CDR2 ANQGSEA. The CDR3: CSVAATGVLTEAFF. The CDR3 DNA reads TGCAGCGTTGCTGCGACAGGGGTGCTCACTGAAGCTTTCTTT.

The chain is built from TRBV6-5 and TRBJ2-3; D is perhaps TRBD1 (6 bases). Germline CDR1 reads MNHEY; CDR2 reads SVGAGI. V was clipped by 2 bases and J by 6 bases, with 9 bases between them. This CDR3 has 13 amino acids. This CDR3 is CASSYQQGDTQYF. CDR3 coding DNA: TGTGCCAGCAGTTACCAGCAGGGGGATACGCAGTATTTT.

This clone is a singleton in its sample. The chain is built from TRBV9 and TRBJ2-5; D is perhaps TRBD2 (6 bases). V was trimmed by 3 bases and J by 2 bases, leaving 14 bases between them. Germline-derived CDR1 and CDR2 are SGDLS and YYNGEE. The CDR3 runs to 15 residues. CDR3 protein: CASSATGVGQETQYF. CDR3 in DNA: TGTGCCAGCAGCGCCACGGGAGTGGGTCAAGAGACCCAGTACTTC.

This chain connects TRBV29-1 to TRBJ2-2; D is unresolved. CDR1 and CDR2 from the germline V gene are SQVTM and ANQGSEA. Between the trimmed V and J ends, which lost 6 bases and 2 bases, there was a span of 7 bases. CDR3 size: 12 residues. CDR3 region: CSVGSNTGELFF. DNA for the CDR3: TGCAGCGTGGGCAGTAACACCGGGGAGCTGTTTTTT.

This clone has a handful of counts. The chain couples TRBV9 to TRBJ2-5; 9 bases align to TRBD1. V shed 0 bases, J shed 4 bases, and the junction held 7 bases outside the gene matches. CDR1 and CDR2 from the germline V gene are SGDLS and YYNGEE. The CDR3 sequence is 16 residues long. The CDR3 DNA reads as TGTGCCAGCAGCGTAGGGCTGGACAGGGGCCGAGAGACCCAGTACTTC. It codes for CASSVGLDRGRETQYF.

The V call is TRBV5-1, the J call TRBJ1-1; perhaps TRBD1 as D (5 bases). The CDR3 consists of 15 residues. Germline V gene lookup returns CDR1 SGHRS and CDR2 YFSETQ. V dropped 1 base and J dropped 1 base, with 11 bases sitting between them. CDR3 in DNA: TGCGCCAGCAGCTTGTCAGGGCTAACGAACACTGAAGCTTTCTTT. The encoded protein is CASSLSGLTNTEAFF.

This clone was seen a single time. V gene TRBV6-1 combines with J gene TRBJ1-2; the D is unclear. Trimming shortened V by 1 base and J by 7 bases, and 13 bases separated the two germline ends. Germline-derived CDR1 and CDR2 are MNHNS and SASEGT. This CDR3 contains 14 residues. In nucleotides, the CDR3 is TGTGCCAGCAGTGAAGTCCGGGATTTGAGTGGCTACACCTTC. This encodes CASSEVRDLSGYTF.

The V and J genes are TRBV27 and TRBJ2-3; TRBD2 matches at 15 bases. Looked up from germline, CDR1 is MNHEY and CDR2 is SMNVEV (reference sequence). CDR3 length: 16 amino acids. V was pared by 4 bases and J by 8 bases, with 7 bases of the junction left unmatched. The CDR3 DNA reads TGTGCCAGCAGTTCCTGGACTAGCGGGAGGGCCTTTACGCAGTATTTT. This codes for CASSSWTSGRAFTQYF.

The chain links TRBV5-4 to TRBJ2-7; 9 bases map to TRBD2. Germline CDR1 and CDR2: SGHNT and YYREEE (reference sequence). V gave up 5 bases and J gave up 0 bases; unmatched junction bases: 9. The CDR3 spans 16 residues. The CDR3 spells CASRPQAGGLSYEQYF. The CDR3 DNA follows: TGTGCCAGCAGACCACAGGCGGGAGGGCTCTCCTACGAGCAGTACTTC.

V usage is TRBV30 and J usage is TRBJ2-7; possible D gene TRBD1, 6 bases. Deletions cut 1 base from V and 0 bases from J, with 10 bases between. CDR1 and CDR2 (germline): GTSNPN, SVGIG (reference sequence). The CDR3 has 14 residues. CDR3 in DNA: TGTGCCTGGAGTGGGCAGGGGAGCTCCTACGAGCAGTACTTC. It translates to CAWSGQGSSYEQYF.

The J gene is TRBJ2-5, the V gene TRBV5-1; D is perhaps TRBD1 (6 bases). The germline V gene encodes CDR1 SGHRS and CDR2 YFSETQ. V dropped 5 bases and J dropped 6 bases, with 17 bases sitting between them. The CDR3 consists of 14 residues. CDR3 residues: CASSADSDGKTQYF. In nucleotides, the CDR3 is TGCGCCAGCAGTGCGGACAGTGATGGGAAGACCCAGTACTTC.

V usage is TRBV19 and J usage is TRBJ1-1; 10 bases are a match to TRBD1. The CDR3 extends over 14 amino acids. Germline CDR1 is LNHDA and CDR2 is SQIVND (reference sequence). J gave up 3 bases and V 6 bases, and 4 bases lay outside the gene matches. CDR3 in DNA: TGTGCCAGTAGCTGGACAGGGGGGGACACTGAAGCTTTCTTT. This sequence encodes CASSWTGGDTEAFF.

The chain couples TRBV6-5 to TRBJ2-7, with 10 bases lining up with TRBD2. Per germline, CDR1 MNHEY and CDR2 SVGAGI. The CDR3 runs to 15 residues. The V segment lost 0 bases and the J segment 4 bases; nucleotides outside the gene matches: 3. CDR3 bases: TGTGCCAGCAGTTACTCAAGCGGGAGGGGATACGAGCAGTACTTC. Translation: CASSYSSGRGYEQYF.

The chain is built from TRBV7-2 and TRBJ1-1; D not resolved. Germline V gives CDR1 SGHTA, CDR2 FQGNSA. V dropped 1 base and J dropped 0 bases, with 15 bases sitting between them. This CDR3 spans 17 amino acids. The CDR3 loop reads CASSLGIRAGMNTEAFF. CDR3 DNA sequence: TGTGCCAGCAGCTTAGGGATTCGAGCGGGGATGAACACTGAAGCTTTCTTT.

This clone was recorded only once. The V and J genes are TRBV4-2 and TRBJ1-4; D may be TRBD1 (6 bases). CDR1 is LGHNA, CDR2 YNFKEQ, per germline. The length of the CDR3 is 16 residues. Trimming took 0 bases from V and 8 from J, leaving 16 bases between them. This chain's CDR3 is CASSQEGPGEWEKLFF. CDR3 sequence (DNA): TGTGCCAGCAGCCAAGAAGGGCCAGGGGAGTGGGAAAAACTGTTTTTT.

Here the CDR3 reads CASSTRTAGEQYF. The CDR3 DNA reads as TGTGCCAGTAGTACCAGGACTGCCGGAGAGCAGTACTTC. The genes are TRBV19 and TRBJ2-7; D is possibly TRBD2 (5 bases). V lost 4 bases, J lost 7 bases, and 14 bases lay in between. Germline CDR1 is LNHDA and CDR2 is SQIVND (reference sequence). The CDR3 covers 13 residues.

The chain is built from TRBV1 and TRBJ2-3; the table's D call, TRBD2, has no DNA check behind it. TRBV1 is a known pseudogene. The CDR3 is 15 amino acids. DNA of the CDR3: TGCACCAGCAACCCCGCGGGAGGGCGCACAGATACGCAGTATTTT. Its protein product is CTSNPAGGRTDTQYF.